One sample yielded the 10 T cell receptor beta chains listed below, sequenced in a study of blood T cell repertoires in COVID-19. The repertoire was sequenced with immunoSEQ multiplex PCR; TCRdb's copy has only in-frame clones and lacks some. Of approximately 60,000 clones listed, approximately 80% are singletons. Sequenced sample: peripheral blood. The receptors were sampled from an elderly woman with acute or convalescent COVID-19.

This clone was observed a handful of times. The chain couples TRBV5-3 to TRBJ2-7; 12 positions match TRBD2. TRBV5-3 is noted as an ORF with a role that remains uncertain. The CDR3 length is 15 residues. With 2 bases clipped from V and 6 bases from J, the junction kept 6 bases outside the gene matches. The CDR3 protein is CARSLPGLAGREQYF. The CDR3 nucleotides read TGTGCCAGAAGCTTACCGGGACTAGCGGGCCGCGAGCAGTACTTC.

The chain uses TRBV4-2 and TRBJ2-5, with 8 bases identical to TRBD2. Germline assignment: CDR1 LGHNA and CDR2 YNFKEQ. The V and J ends lost 1 base and 5 bases, in that order; junction bases with no gene match: 6. The CDR3 spans 15 residues. CDR3 nucleotide sequence: TGTGCCAGCAGCCAAGCGGGAGGGCCTGGGGAGACCCAGTACTTC. Amino acids: CASSQAGGPGETQYF.

Comment on this clone: The sample has other DNA sequences that encode this CDR3 too. The V call is TRBV18, the J call TRBJ2-7; D gene unclear. In germline, CDR1 is KGHSH, CDR2 LQKENI. V lost 3 bases, J lost 6 bases, and 9 bases lay in between. CDR3 length: 12 residues. CDR3 residues: CASSPEKSEQYF. CDR3 bases: TGTGCCAGCTCACCGGAGAAGAGCGAGCAGTACTTC.

For this clone: Relative to the germline gene, one junction end is altered; a read error may explain this. The chain uses TRBV10-1 and TRBJ1-2; possible D gene TRBD1, 5 bases. CDR1 WNHNN and CDR2 SYGVQD come from the germline V gene (reference sequence). CDR3 length: 13 amino acids. CDR3 region: CASSQSRAYGYTF. Here the CDR3 DNA reads TGCGCCAGCAGTCAGTCCAGGGCCTATGGCTACACCTTC.

V usage is TRBV7-2 and J usage is TRBJ1-1; D perhaps matches TRBD1 (6 bases). The length of the CDR3 is 13 residues. The V end was cut by 3 bases, the J end by 3 bases, with 8 bases between. Germline-derived CDR1 and CDR2 are SGHTA and FQGNSA. The CDR3 protein is CASSFDRYTEAFF. In DNA form, the CDR3 reads TGTGCCAGCAGCTTCGACAGGTACACTGAAGCTTTCTTT.

V usage is TRBV25-1 and J usage is TRBJ1-1; 7 nucleotides agree with TRBD1. J gave up 4 bases and V 3 bases, and 5 bases lay outside the gene matches. Germline V CDR1 and CDR2: MGHDK, SYGVNS. The CDR3 runs 14 residues. The CDR3 coding sequence is TGTGCCAGCAGTGACTACAGGGGTGGCACTGAAGCTTTCTTT. It encodes CASSDYRGGTEAFF. The variable domain in full, completed from reference TRBV25-1 and TRBJ1-1, reads EADIYQTPRYLVIGTGKKITLECSQTMGHDKMYWYQQDPGMELHLIHYSYGVNSTEKGDLSSESTVSRIRTEHFPLTLESARPSHTSQYLCASSDYRGGTEAFFGQGTRLTVV.

In DNA, the CDR3 is TGTGCCAGCTCGGACAGTGTAGGAGCCTATGGCTACACCTTC. As protein: CASSDSVGAYGYTF. This chain links TRBV18 with TRBJ1-2; D might be TRBD1 (6 bases). Germline values: CDR1 KGHSH, CDR2 LQKENI. V was shortened by 6 bases and J by 4 bases, with 15 bases between the two germline ends. This CDR3 comprises 14 residues.

The gene calls are TRBV27 and TRBJ1-2; maybe TRBD1 (6 bases). The V end lost 5 bases, the J end lost 2 bases, and 15 bases lay between the germline ends. In germline, CDR1 is MNHEY, CDR2 SMNVEV (reference sequence). CDR3 length: 15 amino acids. The CDR3 region is CASSPTGGLNYGYTF. The DNA of the CDR3 is TGTGCCAGCAGTCCGACAGGCGGGCTAAACTATGGCTACACCTTC.

V and J are TRBV6-6 and TRBJ2-7; D possibly corresponds to TRBD2 (6 bases). The CDR3 has 17 residues. Germline V gene sequence: CDR1 MNHNY, CDR2 SVGAGI (reference sequence). Deletions cut 5 bases from V and 0 bases from J, with 20 bases between. DNA for the CDR3: TGTGCCAGCAGTCCGGGGGTCTTTGGGGGGAGCTCCTACGAGCAGTACTTC. This encodes CASSPGVFGGSSYEQYF.

V is TRBV6-5 and J is TRBJ1-1; 7 bases line up with TRBD1. Germline V gene lookup returns CDR1 MNHEY and CDR2 SVGAGI. This CDR3 spans 14 amino acids. The V segment lost 4 bases and the J segment 2 bases; nucleotides outside the gene matches: 4. CDR3 in DNA: TGTGCCAGCAGTTTGGACAGGATAAACACTGAAGCTTTCTTT. It encodes CASSLDRINTEAFF.